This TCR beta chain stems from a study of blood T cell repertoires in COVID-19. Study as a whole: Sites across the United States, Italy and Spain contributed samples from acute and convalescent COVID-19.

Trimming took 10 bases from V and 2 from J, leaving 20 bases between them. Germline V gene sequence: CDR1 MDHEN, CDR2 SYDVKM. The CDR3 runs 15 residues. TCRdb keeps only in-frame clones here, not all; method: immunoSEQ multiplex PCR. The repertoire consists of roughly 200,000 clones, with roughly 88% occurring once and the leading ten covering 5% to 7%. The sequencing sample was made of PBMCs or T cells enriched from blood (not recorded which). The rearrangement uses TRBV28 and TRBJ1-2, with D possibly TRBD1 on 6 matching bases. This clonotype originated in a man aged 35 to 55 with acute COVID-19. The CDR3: CAIRDPGQFNYGYTF. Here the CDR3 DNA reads TGTGCCATCAGGGATCCCGGACAGTTCAACTATGGCTACACCTTC.